Sequencing of this TCR beta chain was carried out in a study of regulatory T cells in long-lasting Graves disease (dated by TCRdb to the early 2020s). Study-wide context: Antithyroid drugs had been taken for less than 3 months by newly diagnosed Graves' disease patients. Peripheral blood TCR sequencing and RNA sequencing compared persistent Graves' disease patients with newly diagnosed Graves' disease patients. The study was registered as a clinical trial and conducted in China. A total of approximately 35 samples underwent TCR sequencing: around 13 from persistent and around 20 from newly diagnosed Graves' disease patients.

Per the germline V gene, ENHRY is the CDR1 and SYGVKD is the CDR2. V drops 4 bases and J drops 10 bases, leaving 13 bases in between. The CDR3 holds 12 amino acids from the cysteine to the phenylalanine. Solely the CDR3 DNA is kept, with 36 bases framed from the first base. General findings and caveats noted by the study authors: Persistent patients shared more public clonotypes among themselves (under 3,000) than newly diagnosed patients did (over 900). The small sample size was acknowledged by the authors as a limitation that may reduce accuracy. Sequencing and analysis were limited to the TCR beta chain. Preferential use of TRBV28, TRBJ1-2 and TRBJ2-5 was observed in persistent disease, whereas TRBV20-1 and TRBJ2-1 were favored in newly diagnosed disease. Lower TCR Shannon entropy and fewer highly expanded clones were observed in persistent Graves' disease patients than in newly diagnosed patients, which suggested clonal expansion. Peripheral blood alone was examined, since thyroid tissue, which constituted the primary lesion, could not be accessed.

The time point label of this sample denotes: newly diagnosed GD, antithyroid drugs for less than 3 months. RNA was extracted from PBMCs in TRIzol for both TCR sequencing and RNA sequencing. The diagnosis of Graves' disease was made according to American Thyroid Association guidelines. Patients were recruited from an endocrinology department in Xi'an, China. From each patient, about 8.9 milliliters of peripheral blood was collected into an EDTA anticoagulant tube. Ficoll Paque Plus density gradient separation was used to isolate PBMCs, and no further T cell sorting was performed. An Agilent 2100 Bioanalyzer and agarose gel were used to check RNA quality, and a NanoDrop 2000 was used to measure RNA concentration. This clonotype appeared many times. Its antigen specificity is not known. No clone much larger than this one lies a single base away; base qualities are absent. Library generation was performed with multiplex PCR. Sequencing was carried out with an Illumina HiSeq 4000. To build TCR beta libraries, CDR3 regions were amplified by Arm-PCR using iRepertoire HTBI primers. Before sequencing, the PCR products underwent gel purification. Concerning the study's data processing: Across samples, fewer than 70 TRBV and roughly 13 TRBJ segments were identified and used for gene usage analysis of CDR3 amino acid clonotypes. Filtered high-quality paired reads were merged into contigs using COPE and FqMerger. Contigs were aligned with BLAST to IMGT TRBV, TRBD and TRBJ reference genes, and CDR3 was defined per IMGT. Any clonotype with a frequency above 0.1% was classified as a highly expanded clone. Repertoire diversity was measured by Shannon entropy, and V-J evenness by the Gini coefficient. A clonotype was considered public if more than one individual shared it. TCRdb passed the public sequencing reads through fastp at Q25 and MiXCR, retaining productive beta sequences. Identical CDR3 protein sequences are pooled into one entry, listed with their most common genes and DNA. The V and J calls shown here were made by TCRdb, not taken from the authors' results. Counted in this sample were about 620,000 distinct CDR3 sequences; 15% to 20% of them appeared once. The top ten hold approximately 20% of the sample.

This sample also appeared in a second study, on T cells in Graves' hyperthyroidism and ophthalmopathy. The second publication reports: Stable Graves' hyperthyroidism was defined as the absence of progression to ophthalmopathy over 18 months of follow-up. Hyperthyroidism patients were newly diagnosed, had a disease duration of under 2 months, and were aged 18 to 65 years. Any patient with an uncontrolled infection, another autoimmune disease, pregnancy or lactation was excluded. Diagnoses were established on the basis of clinical symptoms, serum thyroxine and TRAb, thyroid ultrasound, and orbital computed tomography. The TCR CDR3 was subjected to a first round of RT-PCR using the HTBI primer set and the Qiagen OneStep RT-PCR kit. Most expanded thyroid clonotypes (frequency above 0.001) were also detected in blood, a finding suggesting that blood repertoires may reflect thyroid immune responses. Ophthalmopathy was separated from stable hyperthyroidism by a 13 V-J signature model, with 87.88% sensitivity and roughly 81% specificity obtained in cross-validation and 80%/75% obtained in testing. In validation, the model predicted progression to ophthalmopathy with roughly 70% sensitivity and less than 80% specificity, a median of approximately 6.7 months before onset. TCR V-J signatures able to tell the groups apart were searched for in a discovery cohort of 100 patients, of whom fewer than 45 had Graves' ophthalmopathy and 57 had stable Graves' hyperthyroidism. Prospective prediction of ophthalmopathy was tested in an independent validation cohort of 18 hyperthyroidism patients and 17 patients who later progressed to ophthalmopathy. The approximately 95 discovery patients were divided at random into training and test sets in a 7:3 ratio. Thyroid tissue and blood T-cell repertoires from several Graves' hyperthyroidism patients were also compared in the study. Following sampling, methimazole starting at 30 mg daily was given to hyperthyroidism patients, and high-dose intravenous methylprednisolone was given to ophthalmopathy patients. Libraries were constructed in a second round of multiplex PCR, after which size selection and purification were performed. Sequencing of the libraries was done on an Illumina HiSeq2000 using paired-end 100 bp reads. Raw data were processed with SOAPnuke, discarding reads with adapters, uncalled bases, mean Phred below 15, or no exact constant-primer or identifier match. COPE v1.2.5 was used to merge the high-quality paired reads, and each unique nucleotide sequence was defined as a clonotype. Clonotypes were aligned to IMGT TRBV, TRBD and TRBJ reference segments using MiTCR v1.1. The analysis was restricted to V-J combinations with a frequency above 0.0001, which together covered 99.2% of the repertoires. A TCS score was defined as the ratio of F50 (clonal expansion) to E x V (chaos), with BLOSUM62-based TCRdist applied between CDR3 peptides within each V-J. Welch's t-statistics and random forest reduced 500 to 650 V-J features to 10 to 15, which were used in a naive Bayes classifier (R e1071). Sample size was not statistically predetermined, and investigators were not blinded to group allocation. According to the paper, TCR Vbeta CDR3 sequencing was carried out on approximately 140 peripheral blood samples, which came from 40 to 45 ophthalmopathy, around 75 hyperthyroidism and approximately 17 progressor patients.

The specimen comprised peripheral blood mononuclear cells (PBMCs), sampled at new diagnosis, from a patient treated with antithyroid drugs. The chain is assembled from TRBV10-3 and TRBJ1-1; the D segment could be TRBD1, given 6 matching bases. This clonotype was sampled from a woman in her twenties or thirties with Graves disease. Donor details come from another sample of the same person, matched by shared clones. The CDR3 region reads CAISAGALSAFF. The nucleotide sequence is given as TGTGCCATCAGTGCGGGGGCGTTGTCAGCTTTCTTT.